The source of this T cell receptor beta chain is a study of T cell clonality in common variable immunodeficiency (dated by TCRdb to the mid-2010s). What the study reported, not specific to this receptor: According to the authors, figuring out what caused the increased clonality in CVID would require sequencing the repertoires of T cell subpopulations. CVID TCRbeta sequences were reported to have fewer deletions and N-nucleotide insertions and to lack highly modified clones with 13 or more V deletions. Differences among patients in the CVID cohort limited the correlations between repertoire features and clinical complications. Increased TCRbeta clonality was found in CVID subjects compared with healthy controls (t-test p = 0.018), with the increase being most characteristic of about a third of subjects. Despite equal DNA input, controls averaged around 87,000 unique sequences per sample versus about 31,547 in CVID samples. Healthy controls shared more TCRbeta clones with each other than CVID subjects shared among themselves (p < 0.0001).

CVID was diagnosed by standard criteria: serum IgG, IgA and/or IgM reduced below normal range, plus specific antibody deficiency. There were 40 to 45 subjects in the CVID group (roughly 30 male and roughly 15 female), ranging in age from 9 to 64 years, with a mean age of 40. Predominantly Caucasian heritage was noted among both the CVID patients and the healthy controls. Replacement immunoglobulin therapy had been administered to all CVID subjects for at least one year at the time of study participation. At blood collection, none of the CVID subjects was ill or on immunomodulatory or immunosuppressive medication. Heparinized peripheral whole blood samples of roughly 5 to 9 ml were obtained from each donor. Genomic DNA from adults with common variable immune deficiency (CVID) and from healthy adult controls was used for sequencing of TCRbeta CDR3 repertoires. Diluted blood was density-centrifuged over Hypaque 1077 or Ficoll-Paque to isolate peripheral blood mononuclear cells. Unsorted mononuclear cells served as the source of genomic DNA, which was extracted either by Qiagen column purification or by a centrifugation-based method.

There are many counts of this clone. It has no known antigen specificity. The read ends 3 residues before the CDR3 terminus; that terminus is restored from the germline J gene. Inclusive of the bounding cysteine and phenylalanine, the CDR3 is 15 residues long. Sequencing covers 36 bases of the CDR3, shown here with the frame starting at base 1. Reading the germline V gene (reference sequence) gives CDR1 GTSNPN and CDR2 SVGIG. Deletion took 0 bases off V and 5 bases off J, with a span of 13 bases between the germline ends. For sequencing, equivalent amounts of genomic DNA were input from CVID and control samples. For every sample, a 60 bp segment covering the rearranged TCRbeta CDR3 region was amplified and then sequenced. The immunoSEQ assay, a bias-corrected multiplex PCR combined with high-throughput sequencing, was used to amplify TCRbeta. The published analysis was carried out like this. Every unique nucleotide sequence was considered a clone and was annotated with V, D and J genes, copy number and frequency. Sequences were labeled productive if in frame, and non-productive if out of frame or containing stop codons. As previously described, Shannon's entropy was used to calculate clonality. The predicted amino acid sequences of productive clones were used to derive the mean CDR3 Kyte-Doolittle hydropathy. The R hclust function was used to hierarchically cluster scaled V gene usage with Manhattan distance and complete linkage. To assess clone sharing by CDR3 amino acid sequence, 12 repertoires per group were resampled over 100 rounds. The repertoires were screened for 70 published EBV-specific TCRbeta sequences and around 250 published CMV-specific TCRbeta sequences. A couple of CVID samples yielding fewer than 10,000 sequences were excluded from analysis, leaving 42 CVID repertoires. TCRdb's version of the immuneACCESS table is confined to in-frame rearrangements and falls short of the full clone set. An unresolved V gene accounts for under half of the shortfall where checked; the remainder is of unknown origin. The DNA gave D and trimming, while V, J and clone size come from that table. There are roughly 25,000 clones in this sample, and none of them is a singleton. Of the sample, roughly 9.6% falls within the top ten clones.

Sequencing used peripheral blood mononuclear cells. The TCR was taken from a human donor with common variable immunodeficiency. This chain joins TRBV30 to TRBJ2-2, with the D gene uncertain. CDR3 reads: CAWSVSGRITGELFF. The sequenced CDR3 bases are TGTGCCTGGAGTGTATCAGGTCGCATAACCGGGGAG.